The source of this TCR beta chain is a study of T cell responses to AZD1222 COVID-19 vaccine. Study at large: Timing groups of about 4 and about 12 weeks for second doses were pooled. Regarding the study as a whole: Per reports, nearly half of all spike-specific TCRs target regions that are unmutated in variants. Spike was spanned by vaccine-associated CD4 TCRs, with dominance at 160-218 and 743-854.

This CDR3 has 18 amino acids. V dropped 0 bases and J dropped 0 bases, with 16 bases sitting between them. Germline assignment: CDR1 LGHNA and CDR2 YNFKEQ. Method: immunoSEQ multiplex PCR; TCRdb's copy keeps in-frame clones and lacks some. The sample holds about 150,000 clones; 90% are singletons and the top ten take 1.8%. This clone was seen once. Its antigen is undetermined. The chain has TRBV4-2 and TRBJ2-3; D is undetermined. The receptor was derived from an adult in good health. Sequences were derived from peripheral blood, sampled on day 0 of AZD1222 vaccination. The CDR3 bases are TGTGCCAGCAGCCAAGATTTTGGATGGCCGGGTAGCACAGATACGCAGTATTTT. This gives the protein CASSQDFGWPGSTDTQYF.